These 8 T cell receptor beta chains came from one sample sequenced in a study of blood T cells in healthy people across ages. With a J-beta primer mix and a sample-barcoded 5' primer, a second PCR ran about 7 to 12 cycles. TCRdb itself ran the 5' RACE reads through MiXCR, one entry per CDR3 protein. Of roughly 680,000 distinct CDR3 sequences listed, 52% are singletons. Material for sequencing was blood. These receptors all come from a woman older than 75 in good health.

Ten or more counts support this clonotype. A read error may account for a junction end that differs from germline. This sequence joins TRBV15 and TRBJ2-1, with a tentative D call TRBD2 (6 bases). The CDR3 runs to 15 residues. The germline CDR1 and CDR2 sequences are LNHNV and YYDKDF (reference sequence). The CDR3 DNA reads as TGTGCCACCAGCAGAGATCCCTCTAATTGGGGGGAGCGGTTCTTC. Residues: CATSRDPSNWGERFF.

The chain is built from TRBV2 and TRBJ1-1; D is uncertain. Germline CDR1 and CDR2: SNHLY and FYNNEI. Deletions cut 2 bases from V and 0 bases from J, with 7 bases between. This CDR3 region has 14 residues. The CDR3 sequence is CASSELPMNTEAFF. The CDR3 nucleotides read TGTGCCAGCAGTGAATTACCGATGAACACTGAAGCTTTCTTT.

J is TRBJ1-2 and V is TRBV4-2; D is possibly TRBD1 (5 bases). The CDR3 loop spans 16 amino acids. V was pared by 0 bases and J by 2 bases, with 13 bases between. Germline V gene data show CDR1 as LGHNA and CDR2 as YNFKEQ. The CDR3 reads CASSQERAGKNYGYTF. The CDR3 nucleotides read TGTGCCAGCAGCCAAGAAAGGGCAGGGAAAAACTATGGCTACACCTTC.

The chain carries TRBV29-1 and TRBJ2-7; 10 bases fit TRBD1. Germline CDR1 SQVTM, CDR2 ANQGSEA. This CDR3 is built from 14 residues. The J segment lost 2 bases and the V segment lost 8 bases, leaving 9 bases of the junction unmatched. The CDR3 spells CSTASGTGAYEQYF. The CDR3 coding sequence is TGCAGCACTGCCTCCGGGACAGGGGCCTACGAGCAGTACTTC.

There are a few counts of this clonotype. The CDR3 DNA reads TGTGCCAGCAGCGCCAATCCAGGGGGGCCGGGGACTAGAGAGTTCTTC. It encodes CASSANPGGPGTREFF. The chain combines TRBV2 with TRBJ2-1; D is possibly TRBD2 (8 bases). With 6 bases removed from V and 14 bases from J, the gap between germline ends came to 29 bases. CDR3 length: 16 amino acids. CDR1 and CDR2 from the germline V gene are SNHLY and FYNNEI.

Note on this clonotype: This may stem from a read error, because a much larger clone lies one nucleotide away. This chain links TRBV7-2 with TRBJ2-7; no definite D call. Trimming pared 3 bases from V and 0 bases from J, leaving 12 bases between. CDR3 length equals 15 residues. CDR1 SGHTA and CDR2 FQGNSA come from the germline V gene. CDR3 DNA sequence: TGTGCCAGCAGCTTTGCGTCGGCGTACTCCTACGAGCAGTACTTC. This gives the protein CASSFASAYSYEQYF.

For this clonotype: Being one base from a much bigger clone, this may be a read error. The V call is TRBV29-1, the J call TRBJ2-1; 12 positions agree with TRBD2. The DNA end is a closer match to TRBJ2-7, so the J assignment may be wrong. This CDR3 region has 18 residues. Germline CDR1 and CDR2: SQVTM and ANQGSEA. CDR3 sequence (DNA): TGCAGCGTTGAACTACTAGCGGGAGGACTGAGCTCCTACAATGAGCAGTACTTC. Protein sequence: CSVELLAGGLSSYNEQYF.

This clonotype was picked up one time. This chain links TRBV5-1 with TRBJ2-2; 7 nucleotides agree with TRBD1. Germline CDR1 is SGHRS and CDR2 is YFSETQ. The CDR3 consists of 16 residues. Trimming removed 4 bases from V and 2 bases from J; junction bases left unmatched: 8. The CDR3 here is CASSPDRRLNTGELFF. The CDR3 DNA reads TGCGCCAGCAGCCCGGACAGGAGACTTAACACCGGGGAGCTGTTTTTT.